This T cell receptor beta chain is drawn from a study of vaccination and CD4 T cells after COVID-19. As for this clonotype: Its antigen is not identified.

The V end lost 4 bases, the J end lost 4 bases, and 13 bases lay between the germline ends. Germline CDR1 is SNHLY and CDR2 is FYNNEI. This CDR3 has 14 residues. The treatment is: approximately nine-day PBMC culture with coronavirus spike peptide pools or control peptides (ViraFEST assay). Cultured CD4+ T cell DNA underwent sequencing with the Oncomine TCR Beta short-read assay. Once CD4+ T cells had been cultured, genomic DNA was extracted from them. TCRdb itself ran the PCR reads through MiXCR, one entry per CDR3 protein. The repertoire holds approximately 12,000 distinct CDR3 sequences, with approximately 53% as singletons.

The sample consisted of CD4+ T cells from blood, cultured in vitro. The chain joins TRBV2 to TRBJ1-2, with D tentatively TRBD1 (6 bases). The receptor's source is a human donor who had recovered from COVID-19. The CDR3 loop is CASSGGGLVYGYTF. The CDR3 coding sequence is TGTGCCAGCAGTGGTGGGGGGCTCGTCTATGGCTACACCTTC.